This is a list of T cell receptor beta chains from one sample in a study of blood T cell repertoires in COVID-19. TCRdb's table, derived via immunoSEQ multiplex PCR, lists solely in-frame clones and lacks some. The data contain just over 90,000 clones, 75% to 90% of them singletons. The specimen was peripheral blood. The receptor set was obtained from a human donor with active COVID-19. The donor label of this sample is uncertain. CDR3s include the opening cysteine and the closing phenylalanine or tryptophan. Fields, in order: V gene, clone size, D gene, CDR3 length, J gene, CDR3 DNA, CDR3 protein. The D gene is left open where the match is weak. Rows may omit the clone size; those that give it use once, few, many or a size class.

>TRBV19|-|-|13|TRBJ2-2
TGTGCCAGTCTGTCCAGGGGCACCGGGGAGCTGTTTTTT
CASLSRGTGELFF
>TRBV6-5|-|-|16|TRBJ2-5
TGTGCCAGCAGTTACTCACGGGTATCCGGTCGTCAGACCCAGTACTTC
CASSYSRVSGRQTQYF
>TRBV11-2|-|TRBD1|18|TRBJ1-1
TGTGCCAGCAGCTTGCATGGGGGACAGGGGGCTATGGGAACTGAAGCTTTCTTT
CASSLHGGQGAMGTEAFF
>TRBV19|-|TRBD2|15|TRBJ2-2
TGTGCCAGTAGTATGGGGACTAGCGGAACCGGGGAGCTGTTTTTT
CASSMGTSGTGELFF
>TRBV28|-|-|14|TRBJ2-7
TGTGCCAGCAGTCAATTATCACCGACACTCCACTCATTTTTC
CASSQLSPTLHSFF
>TRBV29-1|-|-|14|TRBJ1-2
TGCAGCGCTGGGGAACCAGGGGCGCACTATGGCTACACCTTC
CSAGEPGAHYGYTF
>TRBV7-2|-|-|14|TRBJ1-1
TGTGCCAGCAGCTTACTGCGGGGGAACACTGAAGCTTTCTTT
CASSLLRGNTEAFF
>TRBV4-1|-|TRBD1|16|TRBJ2-2
TGCGCCAGCAGCCTCGGACAGGGGAGTAACACCGGGGAGCTGTTTTTT
CASSLGQGSNTGELFF
>TRBV21-1|once|-|19|TRBJ1-2
TGTGCCAGCAGCAAAAAAGTAACACCCAGGACAGGGCGAAAAAATGGCTACACCTTC
CASSKKVTPRTGRKNGYTF
>TRBV6-5|-|TRBD2|14|TRBJ2-5
TGTGCCAGCAGTAGCGGGGGGCCCAAAGAGACCCAGTACTTC
CASSSGGPKETQYF
>TRBV19|-|-|15|TRBJ2-5
TGTGCCAGTAGTATCAGGGGATTGTACCAAGAGACCCAGTACTTC
CASSIRGLYQETQYF
>TRBV6-1|-|-|15|TRBJ2-5
TGTGCCAGCAGTGAACTAACAGGGAGTAGAGAGACCCAGTACTTC
CASSELTGSRETQYF
>TRBV5-1|-|-|15|TRBJ2-7
TGCGCCAGCAGCCCGGACCGGGCGGGCGGCTACGAGCAGTACTTC
CASSPDRAGGYEQYF
>TRBV19|-|-|15|TRBJ1-6
TGTGCCAGTAGAACTAAGGGGGTGATCGGGTCACCCCTCCACTTT
CASRTKGVIGSPLHF
>TRBV7-9|-|TRBD1|17|TRBJ2-5
TGTGCCAGCAGCTTAGTTCCGGGACAGGAGTACCAAGAGACCCAGTACTTC
CASSLVPGQEYQETQYF
>TRBV6-5|-|TRBD2|15|TRBJ2-2
TGTGCCAGCAGTCGGGGGGGGGCGTACACCGGGGAGCTGTTTTTT
CASSRGGAYTGELFF
>TRBV27|-|-|15|TRBJ1-2
TGTGCCAGCAGTTTACAGGGTGGGCGGGGGAATGGCTACACCTTC
CASSLQGGRGNGYTF
>TRBV5-4|once|TRBD1|16|TRBJ1-2
TGTGCCAGCAGTCCCGGGGCGCAGGGGGCAGCCTATGGCTACACCTTC
CASSPGAQGAAYGYTF
>TRBV28|-|-|16|TRBJ1-5
TGTGCCAGCAGTTTATATGGTAAAACGGGGAATCAGCCCCAGCATTTT
CASSLYGKTGNQPQHF
>TRBV2|-|-|15|TRBJ1-3
TGTGCCAGCAGGACGGACAGTCATACTGGAAACACCATATATTTT
CASRTDSHTGNTIYF
>TRBV28|-|-|15|TRBJ2-7
TGTGCCAGCAGTTTATCCGGGGGTGGATCCTACGAGCAGTACTTC
CASSLSGGGSYEQYF
>TRBV5-1|-|TRBD2|15|TRBJ2-1
TGCGCCAGCAGCCATCCCGGACTAGCGGGGGATGAGCAGTTCTTC
CASSHPGLAGDEQFF
>TRBV29-1|-|TRBD1|15|TRBJ2-7
TGCAGCGTTGAAGACGGAACGACAGGGGGCTACGAGCAGTACTTC
CSVEDGTTGGYEQYF
>TRBV28|-|-|13|TRBJ2-5
TGTGCCAGTAATGGGGCGGGGATTGCGACCCAGTACTTC
CASNGAGIATQYF
>TRBV10-3|-|-|12|TRBJ2-3
TGTGCCGCAGGCACCAACACAGATACGCAGTATTTT
CAAGTNTDTQYF
>TRBV7-2|-|TRBD2|13|TRBJ2-5
TGTGCCAGCAGCTTCGGCGGGGGAGCGACCCAGTACTTC
CASSFGGGATQYF
>TRBV7-8|-|-|17|TRBJ2-2
TGTGCCAGCAGCTCAAATAGCGTTAGCCTGAACACCGGGGAGCTGTTTTTT
CASSSNSVSLNTGELFF
>TRBV5-1|-|-|14|TRBJ1-2
TGCGCCAGCAGCCCTTCGAGTACTAACTATGGCTACACCTTC
CASSPSSTNYGYTF
>TRBV2|-|-|14|TRBJ2-5
TGTGCCAGCCCCCGCGGGGCGGACCAAGAGACCCAGTACTTC
CASPRGADQETQYF
>TRBV5-1|few|-|12|TRBJ1-2
TGCGCCAGCAGTAGTGAGATCTATGGCTACACCTTC
CASSSEIYGYTF
>TRBV6-4|-|TRBD1|18|TRBJ2-6
TGTGCCAGCAATATCACGGGACAGGCGTTCTCTGGGGCCAACGTCCTGACTTTC
CASNITGQAFSGANVLTF
>TRBV7-8|-|TRBD2|17|TRBJ2-1
TGTGCCAGCAGCTTAGAGGGACTAGCGGGGGAGAACAATGAGCAGTTCTTC
CASSLEGLAGENNEQFF
>TRBV7-2|-|-|13|TRBJ2-7
TGTGCCAGCAGCTCAGCATCGTTTCTCGAGCAGTACTTC
CASSSASFLEQYF
>TRBV28|-|-|14|TRBJ1-5
TGTGCCAGCAGTTTAGGAGGGAGCAATCAGCCCCAGCATTTT
CASSLGGSNQPQHF
>TRBV6-2/TRBV6-3|-|-|16|TRBJ1-4
TGTGCCAGCAGTTACCGGATGGGGCGAACTAATGAAAAACTGTTTTTT
CASSYRMGRTNEKLFF
>TRBV6-5|-|TRBD2|14|TRBJ2-5
TGTGCCAGCAGTTTGGGACTAGCAGAAGAGACCCAGTACTTC
CASSLGLAEETQYF
>TRBV4-3|-|TRBD1|16|TRBJ1-2
TGCGCCAGCAGCCAAGATCCTTGGGACAGGGACTATGGCTACACCTTC
CASSQDPWDRDYGYTF
>TRBV6-1|once|-|16|TRBJ1-2
TGTGCCAGCAGTGAACTAGTTGTTTCGGTGTCTTATGGCTACACCTTC
CASSELVVSVSYGYTF
>TRBV4-3|-|TRBD1|22|TRBJ2-3
TGCGCCAGCAGCCAAGATACTAGCCCCGGGACAGGGGATCTAGCCCTTCCAAATACGCAGTATTTT
CASSQDTSPGTGDLALPNTQYF
>TRBV3-1/TRBV3-2|-|-|14|TRBJ2-4
TGTGCCAGCAGCCCGGGACTCGAGGGAAACATTCAGTACTTC
CASSPGLEGNIQYF
>TRBV7-9|few|-|14|TRBJ2-7
TGTGCCAGCAGCTCCCCGGAGGGGTCCTACGAGCAGTACTTC
CASSSPEGSYEQYF
>TRBV5-1|-|-|14|TRBJ2-7
TGCGCCAGCAGCTTGTCGACACCCCCTACGAAGCAGTACTTC
CASSLSTPPTKQYF
>TRBV7-2|-|-|18|TRBJ1-6
TGTGCCAGCAGCTTTACCTCCACCGGGAGCTCCTATAATTCACCCCTCCACTTT
CASSFTSTGSSYNSPLHF
>TRBV4-1|-|-|15|TRBJ2-7
TGCGCCAGCAGCCAAGAGATAAGGGAGACCTACGAGCAGTACTTC
CASSQEIRETYEQYF
>TRBV28|-|TRBD1|14|TRBJ1-2
TGTGCCAGCAGAAACAAGGGGGCAATCTATGGCTACACCTTC
CASRNKGAIYGYTF
>TRBV19|once|TRBD1|15|TRBJ2-2
TGTGCCAGCACCGAAACAGGGGTCCTCACCGGGGAGCTGTTTTTT
CASTETGVLTGELFF
>TRBV7-9|-|-|14|TRBJ1-1
TGTGCCAGCAGCTTAGTCGGGGTGGACACTGAAGCTTTCTTT
CASSLVGVDTEAFF
>TRBV7-2|-|-|14|TRBJ2-2
TGTGCCAGCAGCCTAACTGTCCTGGCCGGGGAGCTGTTTTTT
CASSLTVLAGELFF
>TRBV10-2|-|-|14|TRBJ2-1
TGCGCCAGCGGGCCAGACAGGTTCTACAATGAGCAGTTCTTC
CASGPDRFYNEQFF
>TRBV7-2|-|TRBD2|15|TRBJ2-2
TGTGCCAGCAGCTTAGGCGGGGGGGCATCTAGAGAGCTGTTTTTT
CASSLGGGASRELFF
>TRBV5-1|-|-|14|TRBJ2-7
TGCGCCAGCAGCTTGGTAGGGGCCACCTACGAGCAGTACTTC
CASSLVGATYEQYF
>TRBV7-9|few|TRBD2|19|TRBJ2-5
TGTGCCAGCAGCCCTGTGATCGATCGACTAGCGGGGGTTACGAAGACCCAGTACTTC
CASSPVIDRLAGVTKTQYF
>TRBV19|-|TRBD1|16|TRBJ2-1
TGTGCCAGTAGTCCTCGGGACAGGGGGCGCGTGTATCAGCAGTTCTTC
CASSPRDRGRVYQQFF